The clone carrying this TCR beta chain came up a few times. Some clones are missing from TCRdb's copy, which holds only in-frame ones; the method was immunoSEQ multiplex PCR. The table includes tens of thousands of clones, 88% detected once. The data were obtained in a study of blood T cell repertoires in COVID-19. The sample comprised peripheral blood. This clonotype was sampled from a human donor in a cohort sampled during active COVID-19.

This CDR3 reads CASSQDTGTEQYF. As DNA, the CDR3 is TGCGCCAGCAGCCAGGATACAGGGACCGAGCAGTACTTC. This chain connects TRBV4-1 to TRBJ2-7; weak D call: TRBD1 (6 bases). Germline values: CDR1 MGHRA, CDR2 YSYEKL. Trimming took 3 bases from V and 6 from J, leaving 12 bases between them. The CDR3 is made up of 13 amino acids.